This TCR beta chain is from a study of T-cell reconstitution after alpha-beta-depleted transplantation in children. V dropped 1 base and J dropped 13 bases, with 11 bases sitting between them. Germline V gene data show CDR1 as GTSNPN and CDR2 as SVGIG (reference sequence). The CDR3 is 11 amino acids. Using unique molecular identifiers, the investigators prepared the TCRbeta library. MiXCR, applied by TCRdb to the PCR reads, yields one record per CDR3 protein. Of about 460,000 distinct CDR3 sequences in the sample, around 12% are singletons; the top ten hold about 5%. This specimen consisted of PBMCs from the stem cell graft donor, obtained from the stem cell graft. This chain joins TRBV30 and TRBJ2-1; no definite D call. The sequence was obtained from a human donor who donated a stem cell graft to a child with combined immunodeficiency. The CDR3 region has the DNA TGTGCCTGGAGTGCGGGCTTAATCCAGTTCTTC. Translated: CAWSAGLIQFF.